These 30 T cell receptor beta chains were sequenced from one sample in a study of T-cell memory formation after mild COVID-19. TCRdb reprocessed the 5' RACE reads with MiXCR, giving one entry per CDR3 protein. Here the sample spans 250,000 to 350,000 distinct CDR3 sequences, less than 20% being singletons. The sequenced sample was PBMCs or a T cell subset sorted from them (not recorded which). Receptors were obtained from a man between 18 and 35 years old who had mild COVID-19 (a few samples of this study predate the infection). Cell type and time point are not known.

The CDR3 spells CASSLWQQYV. The DNA for the CDR3 is TGCGCCAGCAGCTTGTGGCAGCAGTACGTC. The chain links TRBV5-1 to TRBJ2-7; the D is unclear. CDR3 length: 10 residues. In germline, CDR1 is SGHRS, CDR2 YFSETQ. Trimming removed 1 base at V and 8 bases at J, with 4 bases between.

The sample holds a few counts of this clonotype. The V gene is TRBV18, the J gene TRBJ2-1, with D perhaps TRBD2 (5 bases). Per the germline V gene, CDR1 is KGHSH and CDR2 is LQKENI. CDR3 length: 13 amino acids. V was clipped by 1 base and J by 6 bases, with 7 bases between them. The CDR3, as DNA: TGTGCCAGCTCACCACAGGCGGGCAATGAGCAGTTCTTC. As protein: CASSPQAGNEQFF.

This clonotype has just a few counts. This chain uses TRBV6-1 with TRBJ2-2; no clear D. The CDR3 has 14 residues. V dropped 4 bases and J dropped 4 bases, with 10 bases sitting between them. The germline gives CDR1 MNHNS, CDR2 SASEGT. CDR3: CASSGWLGTGELFF. DNA for the CDR3: TGTGCCAGCAGTGGATGGCTAGGCACCGGGGAGCTGTTTTTT.

This clonotype was counted ten times or more. This chain connects TRBV4-1 to TRBJ1-6; no clear D gene. Germline values: CDR1 MGHRA, CDR2 YSYEKL. This CDR3 region has 15 residues. V was trimmed by 1 base and J by 10 bases, leaving 14 bases between them. CDR3: CASSQGSRPQSPLHF. The CDR3, as DNA: TGCGCCAGCAGCCAAGGGAGTAGACCCCAATCACCCCTCCACTTT.

The rearrangement uses TRBV7-8 and TRBJ1-5; weak D call: TRBD1 (5 bases). The germline V gene encodes CDR1 SGHVS and CDR2 FQNEAQ. Trimming left V 3 bases short and J 0 bases short, with 15 bases between. CDR3 length: 17 residues. CDR3 bases: TGTGCCAGCAGCTTCCGCAGGGAATACGATAGCAATCAGCCCCAGCATTTT. Protein: CASSFRREYDSNQPQHF.

This clonotype was counted only a few times. The J gene is TRBJ2-2, the V gene TRBV2; D unresolved. The V gene's germline CDR1 is SNHLY and CDR2 FYNNEI. This CDR3 is built from 13 residues. With 5 bases removed from V and 0 bases from J, the gap between germline ends came to 4 bases. This CDR3 is CASSRANTGELFF. The CDR3 coding sequence is TGTGCCAGCAGTCGGGCGAACACCGGGGAGCTGTTTTTT.

The chain employs TRBV6-5 and TRBJ1-1; no definite D call. Per germline, CDR1 MNHEY and CDR2 SVGAGI. Trimming removed 0 bases at V and 1 base at J, with 9 bases between. The CDR3 has 15 amino acids. For the CDR3, the DNA is TGTGCCAGCAGTTACTCGATTGCAGGGAACACTGAAGCTTTCTTT. Translation gives CASSYSIAGNTEAFF.

The rearrangement uses TRBV7-9 and TRBJ1-3; D is unresolved. Germline V lookup: CDR1 SEHNR, CDR2 FQNEAQ (reference sequence). V was cut by 6 bases and J by 4 bases, with 13 bases left in between. The CDR3 length is 14 residues. In DNA, the CDR3 is TGTGCCAGCAGTCTAAGAAGGGTCGGAAACACCATATATTTT. Its translation: CASSLRRVGNTIYF.

This clonotype was picked up a small number of times. The rearrangement joins TRBV9 to TRBJ1-2, with 10 bases lining up with TRBD1. V gave up 3 bases and J gave up 8 bases; unmatched junction bases: 7. Germline assignment: CDR1 SGDLS and CDR2 YYNGEE. The CDR3 is 14 amino acids. For the CDR3, the DNA is TGTGCCAGCAGCGCCGGGACAGGGGATCGGGGCTACACCTTC. Its protein product is CASSAGTGDRGYTF.

The CDR3 coding sequence is TGTGCCAGCAGCGTCCACAGGGCCAACTATGGCTACACCTTC. This encodes CASSVHRANYGYTF. The chain recombines TRBV5-6 with TRBJ1-2, with TRBD1 as a possible D gene (6 bases). Per germline, CDR1 SGHDT and CDR2 YYEEEE. The CDR3 covers 14 residues. V lost 4 bases and J 2 bases, leaving 12 bases between the germline ends.

V is TRBV5-1 and J is TRBJ2-2, with unresolved D. The CDR3 loop spans 16 amino acids. V was clipped by 0 bases and J by 4 bases, with 13 bases between them. The germline gives CDR1 SGHRS, CDR2 YFSETQ. CDR3 DNA sequence: TGCGCCAGCAGCTTGGAGAGTAATGCAGGCACCGGGGAGCTGTTTTTT. Protein product: CASSLESNAGTGELFF.

The chain is built from TRBV5-4 and TRBJ1-1; D call uncertain. With 0 bases removed from V and 4 bases from J, the gap between germline ends came to 10 bases. The germline CDR1 and CDR2 sequences are SGHNT and YYREEE (reference sequence). The CDR3 covers 14 residues. This CDR3 is CASSLAGGATEAFF. CDR3 sequence (DNA): TGTGCCAGCAGCTTGGCAGGAGGTGCCACTGAAGCTTTCTTT.

This clonotype was counted only a few times. The J gene is TRBJ2-1, the V gene TRBV4-3; TRBD1 aligns across 11 bases. The junction had 7 bases not matched to a gene; V was cut back by 2 bases and J by 7 bases. The CDR3 has 16 amino acids. Germline V CDR1 and CDR2: LGHNA, YSLEER. The CDR3 nucleotides are TGCGCCAGCAGCCAACATGGACAGGGGGCGATAAATGAGCAGTTCTTC. Translating it yields CASSQHGQGAINEQFF.

There are a few counts of this clonotype. The chain uses TRBV24-1 and TRBJ1-1, with D possibly TRBD1 on 5 matching bases. The CDR3 is 14 amino acids. The V end lost 7 bases, the J end lost 3 bases, and 14 bases lay between the germline ends. Germline V gives CDR1 KGHDR, CDR2 SFDVKD. The CDR3 loop reads CATRGGGVDTEAFF. CDR3 bases: TGTGCCACCAGGGGGGGAGGGGTGGACACTGAAGCTTTCTTT.

In its sample, this clonotype was seen a few times. The rearrangement uses TRBV12-3 or TRBV12-4 and TRBJ2-1; D remains unclear. The V end lost 8 bases, the J end lost 12 bases, and 14 bases lay between the germline ends. The CDR3 consists of 11 residues. CDR3 in amino acids: CASSLEELQFF. CDR3 bases: TGTGCCAGCTCTCTGGAAGAATTGCAGTTCTTC.

This clonotype occurred a few times. The CDR3 is CASSRDSPWGYGYTF. The CDR3 region has the DNA TGTGCCAGCAGTCGAGACAGTCCCTGGGGCTATGGCTACACCTTC. The chain joins TRBV12-3 or TRBV12-4 to TRBJ1-2; D might be TRBD1 (5 bases). V lost 5 bases, J lost 4 bases, and 17 bases lay in between. The CDR3 sequence is 15 residues long.

The sample holds a few counts of this clonotype. The rearrangement uses TRBV18 and TRBJ2-3; 12 bases agree with TRBD2. CDR3 length equals 16 residues. Trimming at V came to 4 bases and at J to 2 bases, leaving 4 bases not matched to a gene. Germline V CDR1 and CDR2: KGHSH, LQKENI. The CDR3 coding sequence is TGTGCCAGCTCACGACGACTAGCGGGGGACACAGATACGCAGTATTTT. It is translated as CASSRRLAGDTDTQYF.

This sequence joins TRBV7-8 and TRBJ1-2; no clear D gene. Looked up from germline, CDR1 is SGHVS and CDR2 is FQNEAQ. CDR3 length equals 13 residues. V gave up 3 bases and J gave up 1 base, with 6 bases separating them. The CDR3 nucleotides are TGTGCCAGCAGCTTCGGACTTAACTATGGCTACACCTTC. Protein product: CASSFGLNYGYTF.

This chain's CDR3 is CASSSGHLPEQYV. The DNA for the CDR3 is TGCGCCAGCAGTTCGGGACATCTGCCCGAGCAGTACGTC. The chain employs TRBV5-1 and TRBJ2-7; a weak D match, TRBD1 (6 bases). Germline-derived CDR1 and CDR2 are SGHRS and YFSETQ. Trimming stripped 5 bases from V and 6 bases from J, with 15 bases between. CDR3 size: 13 residues.

This clonotype was found many times. CDR3 in amino acids: CASSPGSAQGNNEQFF. The DNA of the CDR3 is TGTGCCAGCAGCCCCGGGAGCGCCCAGGGTAACAATGAGCAGTTCTTC. The gene calls are TRBV6-5 and TRBJ2-1; the D gene is possibly TRBD2 (6 bases). The CDR3 has 16 residues. Trimming shortened V by 6 bases and J by 5 bases, and 20 bases separated the two germline ends. Germline V gives CDR1 MNHEY, CDR2 SVGAGI.

This clonotype has more than one count but fewer than ten. The chain is built from TRBV6-1 and TRBJ2-3; D is possibly TRBD1 or TRBD2 (5 bases each). The length of the CDR3 is 14 residues. CDR1 is MNHNS, CDR2 SASEGT, per germline. V dropped 0 bases and J dropped 7 bases, with 11 bases sitting between them. CDR3 sequence: CASSEAGTVHTQYF. CDR3 coding DNA: TGTGCCAGCAGTGAAGCGGGGACCGTCCATACGCAGTATTTT.

The chain combines TRBV15 with TRBJ2-5; D may be TRBD1 (7 bases). CDR3 length: 15 amino acids. Trimming shortened V by 1 base and J by 5 bases, and 14 bases separated the two germline ends. CDR1 LNHNV and CDR2 YYDKDF come from the germline V gene (reference sequence). For the CDR3, the DNA is TGTGCCACCAGCAGAGGAGGCAGGGGGGACGAGACCCAGTACTTC. Translated: CATSRGGRGDETQYF.

This clonotype came up a few times. The chain couples TRBV4-3 to TRBJ2-2; D not certain. Germline V gene sequence: CDR1 LGHNA, CDR2 YSLEER. The CDR3 sequence is 13 residues long. Trimming cost V 2 bases and J 5 bases, with 6 bases left between them. CDR3 DNA sequence: TGCGCCAGCAGCCAAAGGAGTACCGGGGAGCTGTTTTTT. Its translation is CASSQRSTGELFF.

The chain couples TRBV12-3 or TRBV12-4 to TRBJ1-2, with 10 bases matching TRBD1. This CDR3 has 18 residues. With 7 bases clipped from V and 5 bases from J, the junction kept 19 bases outside the gene matches. The CDR3 is CASTAVGGQGVALYGYTF. The DNA for the CDR3 is TGTGCCAGCACCGCCGTGGGTGGACAGGGGGTCGCCCTTTATGGCTACACCTTC.

This clonotype has just a few counts. The genes are TRBV5-1 and TRBJ1-1; D gene ambiguous. CDR1 and CDR2 from the germline V gene are SGHRS and YFSETQ. The V end was cut by 4 bases, the J end by 1 base, with 14 bases between. The CDR3 loop spans 15 amino acids. The CDR3 is CASSSDTSGNTEAFF. CDR3 in DNA: TGCGCCAGCAGCAGCGACACCTCCGGGAACACTGAAGCTTTCTTT.

The chain employs TRBV6-2 or TRBV6-3 and TRBJ2-4; 8 bases line up with TRBD1. Germline CDR1 is MNHEY and CDR2 is SVGEGT. J was trimmed by 6 bases and V by 5 bases; bases with no gene match: 15. The CDR3 totals 17 residues. The CDR3, as DNA: TGTGCCAGCAGTCCAGCCCGACAGGGGACCGGCCTAAACATTCAGTACTTC. Protein: CASSPARQGTGLNIQYF.

The sample holds a few counts of this clonotype. The chain recombines TRBV7-2 with TRBJ2-2; 7 bases match TRBD2. V lost 8 bases to trimming and J lost 5 bases; unmatched junction nucleotides: 11. The CDR3 runs to 15 residues. Germline CDR1 SGHTA, CDR2 FQGNSA. The CDR3 loop is CASGLGLQRTGELFF. The DNA of the CDR3 is TGTGCCAGCGGACTAGGCCTTCAGCGAACCGGGGAGCTGTTTTTT.

This clonotype was found a few times. V is TRBV12-3 or TRBV12-4 and J is TRBJ1-6, with TRBD1 matching over 10 bases. The CDR3 runs 17 residues. The V segment lost 5 bases and the J segment 10 bases; nucleotides outside the gene matches: 14. CDR3 nucleotides: TGTGCCAGCAGTCGCGGGGGACAGGGGCTCGGGGGGTCACCCCTCCACTTT. Translated, it gives CASSRGGQGLGGSPLHF.

This clonotype was detected only a few times. The chain is built from TRBV6-5 and TRBJ2-3, with a possible D match to TRBD2 (5 bases). In germline, CDR1 is MNHEY, CDR2 SVGAGI. V shed 2 bases and J shed 1 base, with 10 bases lying between them. The CDR3 length is 15 residues. CDR3 loop: CASSYGRARTDTQYF. The CDR3 nucleotides read TGTGCCAGCAGTTACGGGAGAGCGCGCACAGATACGCAGTATTTT.

Comments on this clonotype: An end of the junction differs from the germline gene, which may be a read error. The gene calls are TRBV7-9 and TRBJ2-2, with a tentative D call TRBD2 (7 bases). The CDR3 is 16 amino acids. Germline V gene lookup returns CDR1 SEHNR and CDR2 FQNEAQ (reference sequence). CDR3 sequence (DNA): TGTGCCAGCAGCTGGGACAAACTAGCGAACACCGGAGAGCTGTTTTTT. This translates into CASSWDKLANTGELFF.